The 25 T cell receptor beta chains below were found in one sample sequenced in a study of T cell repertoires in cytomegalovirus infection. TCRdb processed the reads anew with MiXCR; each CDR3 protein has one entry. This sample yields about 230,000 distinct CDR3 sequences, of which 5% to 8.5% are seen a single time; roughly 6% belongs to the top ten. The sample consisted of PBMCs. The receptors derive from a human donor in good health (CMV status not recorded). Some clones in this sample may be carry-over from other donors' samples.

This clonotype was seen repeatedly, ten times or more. CDR3 amino acids: CASSIRPTEAFF. The CDR3, as DNA: TGTGCCAGCAGCATTAGACCGACTGAAGCTTTCTTT. V and J are TRBV11-2 and TRBJ1-1; no definite D call. V dropped 5 bases and J dropped 5 bases, with 9 bases sitting between them. CDR3 length: 12 amino acids. CDR1 and CDR2 from the germline V gene are SGHAT and FQNNGV.

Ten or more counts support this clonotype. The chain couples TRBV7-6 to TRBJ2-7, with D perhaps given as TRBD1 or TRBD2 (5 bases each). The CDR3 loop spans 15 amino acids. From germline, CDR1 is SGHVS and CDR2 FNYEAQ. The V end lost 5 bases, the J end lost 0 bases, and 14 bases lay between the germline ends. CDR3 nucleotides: TGTGCCAGCAGCAGAGGGCCAGGGAGCTCCTACGAGCAGTACTTC. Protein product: CASSRGPGSSYEQYF.

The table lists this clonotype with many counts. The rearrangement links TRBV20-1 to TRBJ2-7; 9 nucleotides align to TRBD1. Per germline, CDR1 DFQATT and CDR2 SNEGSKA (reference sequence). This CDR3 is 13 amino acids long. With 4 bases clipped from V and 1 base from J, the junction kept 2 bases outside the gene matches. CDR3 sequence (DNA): TGCAGTGCTAACAGGGGGCTTTCCTACGAGCAGTACTTC. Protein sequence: CSANRGLSYEQYF.

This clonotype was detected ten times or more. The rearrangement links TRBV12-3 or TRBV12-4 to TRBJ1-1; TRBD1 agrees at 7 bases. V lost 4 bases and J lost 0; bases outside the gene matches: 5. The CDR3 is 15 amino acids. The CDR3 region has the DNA TGTGCCAGCAGTTCACGGGGACAGATGAACACTGAAGCTTTCTTT. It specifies CASSSRGQMNTEAFF.

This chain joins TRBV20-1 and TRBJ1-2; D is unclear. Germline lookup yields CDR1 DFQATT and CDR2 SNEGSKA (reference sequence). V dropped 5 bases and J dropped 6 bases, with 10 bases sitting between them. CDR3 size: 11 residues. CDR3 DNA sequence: TGCAGTGCTGGCGGGCTGGATGGCTACACCTTC. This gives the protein CSAGGLDGYTF.

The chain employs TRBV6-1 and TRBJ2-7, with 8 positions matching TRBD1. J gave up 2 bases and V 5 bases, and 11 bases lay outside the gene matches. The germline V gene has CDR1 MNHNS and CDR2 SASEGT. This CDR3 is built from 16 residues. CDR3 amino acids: CASSRTPGQATYEQYF. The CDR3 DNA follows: TGTGCCAGCAGTAGAACGCCGGGACAGGCCACCTACGAGCAGTACTTC.

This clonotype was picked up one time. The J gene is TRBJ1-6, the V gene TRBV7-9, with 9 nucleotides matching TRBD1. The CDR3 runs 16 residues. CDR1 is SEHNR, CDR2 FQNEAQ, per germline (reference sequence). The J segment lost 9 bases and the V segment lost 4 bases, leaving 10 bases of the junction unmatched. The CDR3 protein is CASSSSTGGPSSPLHF. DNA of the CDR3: TGTGCCAGCAGCTCGTCGACAGGGGGTCCCTCTTCACCCCTCCACTTT.

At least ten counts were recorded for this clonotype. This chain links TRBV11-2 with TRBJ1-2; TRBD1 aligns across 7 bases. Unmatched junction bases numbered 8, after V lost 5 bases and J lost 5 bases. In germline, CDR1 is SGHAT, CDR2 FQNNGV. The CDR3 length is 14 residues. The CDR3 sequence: CASSTTTGAYGYTF. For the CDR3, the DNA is TGTGCCAGCAGCACTACAACAGGGGCTTATGGCTACACCTTC.

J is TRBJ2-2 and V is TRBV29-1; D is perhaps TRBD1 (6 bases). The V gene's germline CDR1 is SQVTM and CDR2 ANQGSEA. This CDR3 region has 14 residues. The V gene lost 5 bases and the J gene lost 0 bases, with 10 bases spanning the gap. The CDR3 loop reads CSVPGTTNTGELFF. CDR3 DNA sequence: TGCAGCGTTCCCGGGACAACGAACACCGGGGAGCTGTTTTTT.

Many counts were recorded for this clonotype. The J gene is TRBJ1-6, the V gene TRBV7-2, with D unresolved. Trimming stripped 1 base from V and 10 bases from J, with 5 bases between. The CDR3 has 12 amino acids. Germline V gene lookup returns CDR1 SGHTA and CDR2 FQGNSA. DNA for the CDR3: TGTGCCAGCAGCTTAGAGGGCTCACCCCTCCACTTT. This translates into CASSLEGSPLHF.

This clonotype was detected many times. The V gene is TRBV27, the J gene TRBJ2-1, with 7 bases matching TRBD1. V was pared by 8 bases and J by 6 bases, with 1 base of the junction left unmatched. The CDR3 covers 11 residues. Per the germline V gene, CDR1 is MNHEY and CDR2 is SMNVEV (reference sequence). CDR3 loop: CASHRGNEQFF. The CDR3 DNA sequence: TGTGCCAGCCACAGGGGCAATGAGCAGTTCTTC.

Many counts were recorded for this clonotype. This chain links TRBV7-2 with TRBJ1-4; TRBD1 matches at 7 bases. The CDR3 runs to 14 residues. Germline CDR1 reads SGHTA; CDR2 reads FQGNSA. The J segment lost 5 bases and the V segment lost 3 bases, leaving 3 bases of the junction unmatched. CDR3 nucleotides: TGTGCCAGCAGCTTCCGGGACAGCAATGAAAAACTGTTTTTT. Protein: CASSFRDSNEKLFF.

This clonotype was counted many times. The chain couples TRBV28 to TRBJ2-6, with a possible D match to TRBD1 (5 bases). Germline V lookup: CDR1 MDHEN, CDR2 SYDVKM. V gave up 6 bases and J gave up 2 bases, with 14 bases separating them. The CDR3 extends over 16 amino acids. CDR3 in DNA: TGTGCCAGCAGCATACGGCAGGGTGCTGGGGCCAACGTCCTGACTTTC. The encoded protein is CASSIRQGAGANVLTF.

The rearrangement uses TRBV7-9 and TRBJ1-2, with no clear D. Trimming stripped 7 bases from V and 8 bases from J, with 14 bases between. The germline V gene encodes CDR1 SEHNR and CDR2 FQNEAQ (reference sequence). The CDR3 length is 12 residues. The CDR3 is CASTLELTGYTF. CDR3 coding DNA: TGTGCCAGCACCTTGGAACTTACCGGCTACACCTTC. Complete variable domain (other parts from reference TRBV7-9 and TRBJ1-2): DTGVSQNPRHKITKRGQNVTFRCDPISEHNRLYWYRQTLGQGPEFLTYFQNEAQLEKSRLLSDRFSAERPKGSFSTLEIQRTEQGDSAMYLCASTLELTGYTFGSGTRLTVV.

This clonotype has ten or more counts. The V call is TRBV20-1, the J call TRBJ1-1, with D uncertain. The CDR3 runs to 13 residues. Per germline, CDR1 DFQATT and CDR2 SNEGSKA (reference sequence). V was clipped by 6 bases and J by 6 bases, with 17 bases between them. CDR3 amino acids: CSAAQEAYPEAFF. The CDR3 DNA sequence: TGCAGTGCCGCTCAGGAGGCTTACCCTGAAGCTTTCTTT.

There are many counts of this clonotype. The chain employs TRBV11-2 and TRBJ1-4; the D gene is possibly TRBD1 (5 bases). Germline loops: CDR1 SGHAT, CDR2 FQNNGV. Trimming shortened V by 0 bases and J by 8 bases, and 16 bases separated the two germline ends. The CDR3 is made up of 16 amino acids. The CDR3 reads CASSLESNRGYEKLFF. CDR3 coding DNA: TGTGCCAGCAGCTTAGAATCGAATAGGGGTTACGAAAAACTGTTTTTT.

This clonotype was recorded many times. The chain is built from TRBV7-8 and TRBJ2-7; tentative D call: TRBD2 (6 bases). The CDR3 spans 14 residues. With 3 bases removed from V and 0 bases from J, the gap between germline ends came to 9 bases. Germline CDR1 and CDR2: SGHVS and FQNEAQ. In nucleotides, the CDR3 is TGTGCCAGCAGCTTGGGGGGTTACTCCTACGAGCAGTACTTC. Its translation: CASSLGGYSYEQYF.

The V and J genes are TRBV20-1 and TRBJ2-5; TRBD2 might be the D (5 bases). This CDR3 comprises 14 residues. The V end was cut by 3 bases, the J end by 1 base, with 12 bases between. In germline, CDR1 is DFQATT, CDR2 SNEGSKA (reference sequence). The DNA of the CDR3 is TGCAGTGCTAGTGTAGCGTTGATCCAAGAGACCCAGTACTTC. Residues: CSASVALIQETQYF.

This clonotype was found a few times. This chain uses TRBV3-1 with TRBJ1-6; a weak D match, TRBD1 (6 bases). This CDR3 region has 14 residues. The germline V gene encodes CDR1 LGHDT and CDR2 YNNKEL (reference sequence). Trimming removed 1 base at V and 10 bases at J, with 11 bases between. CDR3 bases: TGTGCCAGCAGCCAAGGGACAGCTTTATCACCCCTCCACTTT. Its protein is CASSQGTALSPLHF.

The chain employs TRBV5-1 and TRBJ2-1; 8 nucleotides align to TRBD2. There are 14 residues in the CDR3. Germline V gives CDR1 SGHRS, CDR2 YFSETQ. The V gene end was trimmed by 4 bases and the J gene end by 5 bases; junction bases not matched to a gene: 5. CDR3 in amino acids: CASSIAGRDNEQFF. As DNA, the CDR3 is TGCGCCAGCAGCATAGCGGGGAGAGACAATGAGCAGTTCTTC. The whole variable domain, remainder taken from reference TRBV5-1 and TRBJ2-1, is KAGVTQTPRYLIKTRGQQVTLSCSPISGHRSVSWYQQTPGQGLQFLFEYFSETQRNKGNFPGRFSGRQFSNSRSEMNVSTLELGDSALYLCASSIAGRDNEQFFGPGTRLTVL.

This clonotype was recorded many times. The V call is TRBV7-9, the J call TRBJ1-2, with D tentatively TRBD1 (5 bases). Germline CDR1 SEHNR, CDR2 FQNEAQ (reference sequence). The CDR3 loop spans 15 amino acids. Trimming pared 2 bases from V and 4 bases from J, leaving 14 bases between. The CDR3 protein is CASSLKQAMSYGYTF. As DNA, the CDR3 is TGTGCCAGCAGCTTAAAACAGGCGATGTCCTATGGCTACACCTTC. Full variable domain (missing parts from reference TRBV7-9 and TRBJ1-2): DTGVSQNPRHKITKRGQNVTFRCDPISEHNRLYWYRQTLGQGPEFLTYFQNEAQLEKSRLLSDRFSAERPKGSFSTLEIQRTEQGDSAMYLCASSLKQAMSYGYTFGSGTRLTVV.

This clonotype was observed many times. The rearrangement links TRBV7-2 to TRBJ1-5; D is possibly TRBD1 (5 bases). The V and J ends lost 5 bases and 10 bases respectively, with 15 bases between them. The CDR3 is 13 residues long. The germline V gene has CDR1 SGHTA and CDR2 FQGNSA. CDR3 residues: CASSPQGSGPQHF. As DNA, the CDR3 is TGTGCCAGCAGCCCGCAGGGTAGCGGTCCCCAGCATTTT.

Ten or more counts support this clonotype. CDR3 sequence (DNA): TGTGCCAGCTGCCGGGTTGACTCCTACGAGCAGTACTTC. Translating gives CASCRVDSYEQYF. The chain recombines TRBV6-2 or TRBV6-3 with TRBJ2-7; no reliable D call. V dropped 8 bases and J dropped 0 bases, with 11 bases sitting between them. The CDR3 extends over 13 amino acids. Germline V lookup: CDR1 MNHEY, CDR2 SVGEGT.

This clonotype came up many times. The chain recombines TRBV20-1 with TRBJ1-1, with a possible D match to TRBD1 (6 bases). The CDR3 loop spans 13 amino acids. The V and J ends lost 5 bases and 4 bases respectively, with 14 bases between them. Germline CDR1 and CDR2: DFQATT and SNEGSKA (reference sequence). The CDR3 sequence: CSALRGGPTEAFF. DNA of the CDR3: TGCAGTGCTTTGAGGGGGGGGCCCACTGAAGCTTTCTTT.

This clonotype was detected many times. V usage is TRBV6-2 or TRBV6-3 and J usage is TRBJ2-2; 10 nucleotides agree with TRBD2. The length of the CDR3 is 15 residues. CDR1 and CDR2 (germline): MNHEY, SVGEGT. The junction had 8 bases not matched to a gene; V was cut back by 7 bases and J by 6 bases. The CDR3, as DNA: TGTGCCAGCAAAACAGGGACTAGCGTTTCCGGGGAGCTGTTTTTT. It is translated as CASKTGTSVSGELFF.